Below, 19 T cell receptor beta chains from the same sample are listed, as sequenced in a study of T cell responses to AZD1222 COVID-19 vaccine (dated by TCRdb to about 2021). Library creation used the immunoSEQ multiplex PCR assay. Sourced from immuneACCESS, this table was stored by TCRdb with only in-frame sequences that have V and J called. A share of the clones is absent; for the studies checked, an unresolved V gene accounts for under half, and the remainder has no known explanation. The sample table holds approximately 180,000 clones, of which 90% were seen once. Approximately 2.9% of the sample is in the top ten clones. Reading the label with the study, this specimen's time point is: baseline before first vaccination. Source: peripheral blood, taken on day 0 of AZD1222 vaccination. The receptors shown here come from an adult in good health.

This clone was seen once. V gene TRBV3-1 (or the pseudogene TRBV3-2) combines with J gene TRBJ1-5, with a weak D call TRBD1 (5 bases). The V and J ends lost 3 bases and 1 base respectively, with 16 bases between them. The CDR3 is 17 residues long. Germline CDR1 is LGHDT and CDR2 is YNNKEL (reference sequence). The CDR3 nucleotides are TGTGCCAGCAGCCACTCCGCCCGGGGGATGAGCAATCAGCCCCAGCATTTT. It encodes CASSHSARGMSNQPQHF.

The chain uses TRBV10-3 and TRBJ1-3, with D perhaps matching TRBD1 (6 bases). Trimming left V 8 bases short and J 0 bases short, with 11 bases between. From germline, CDR1 is ENHRY and CDR2 SYGVKD. The length of the CDR3 is 14 residues. The CDR3 DNA reads TGTGCCATCCTTCGACAGGACTCTGGAAACACCATATATTTT. Translating it yields CAILRQDSGNTIYF.

The chain has TRBV4-3 and TRBJ1-5, with D maybe TRBD1 (6 bases). Trimming cost V 0 bases and J 5 bases, with 11 bases left between them. The CDR3 extends over 15 amino acids. Germline V gene sequence: CDR1 LGHNA, CDR2 YSLEER. The CDR3 sequence: CASSQEGSGDQPQHF. As DNA, the CDR3 is TGCGCCAGCAGCCAAGAAGGGTCAGGGGATCAGCCCCAGCATTTT.

The J gene is TRBJ1-2, the V gene TRBV7-2; no definite D call. V lost 3 bases, J lost 3 bases, and 8 bases lay in between. This CDR3 spans 13 amino acids. Germline V lookup: CDR1 SGHTA, CDR2 FQGNSA. The CDR3 DNA is TGTGCCAGCAGCTTTAGTCCTGACTATGGCTACACCTTC. Translated: CASSFSPDYGYTF.

The chain uses TRBV14 and TRBJ1-1, with unresolved D. The V and J ends lost 0 bases and 3 bases respectively, with 11 bases between them. The CDR3 covers 15 residues. Germline V gene lookup returns CDR1 SGHDN and CDR2 FVKESK. CDR3 protein: CASSQDLEFYTEAFF. Written as DNA, the CDR3 is TGTGCCAGCAGCCAAGATCTCGAGTTTTACACTGAAGCTTTCTTT.

The count of this clone is one. The CDR3 DNA reads as TGTGCCAGCAGCTCCCGAGGAGTAGGGAACACTGAAGCTTTCTTT. Translation: CASSSRGVGNTEAFF. The rearrangement links TRBV5-4 to TRBJ1-1; D unclear. Germline V gene sequence: CDR1 SGHNT, CDR2 YYREEE (reference sequence). The CDR3 covers 15 residues. Trimming took off 3 bases at V and 1 base at J, with 13 bases between the two ends. Together with reference TRBV5-4 and TRBJ1-1, the CDR3 gives the full variable domain: ETGVTQSPTHLIKTRGQQVTLRCSSQSGHNTVSWYQQALGQGPQFIFQYYREEENGRGNFPPRFSGLQFPNYSSELNVNALELDDSALYLCASSSRGVGNTEAFFGQGTRLTVV.

The CDR3 DNA follows: TGTGCCAGCGGGGGGCAGGGGAGGGAGACCCAGTACTTC. Translated, it gives CASGGQGRETQYF. V is TRBV2 and J is TRBJ2-5; D is tentatively TRBD1 or TRBD2 (6 bases each). Trimming took off 8 bases at V and 5 bases at J, with 15 bases between the two ends. Germline CDR1 is SNHLY and CDR2 is FYNNEI. This CDR3 is built from 13 residues.

V and J are TRBV4-3 and TRBJ1-1; D ambiguous. The V end lost 0 bases, the J end lost 6 bases, and 11 bases lay between the germline ends. CDR3 length: 14 residues. The germline V gene encodes CDR1 LGHNA and CDR2 YSLEER. The CDR3 bases are TGCGCCAGCAGCCAAGACAGCCCCGGACCTGAAGCTTTCTTT. Translating gives CASSQDSPGPEAFF.

The chain carries TRBV6-2 or TRBV6-3 and TRBJ2-5, with 9 bases lining up with TRBD1. This CDR3 is 15 amino acids long. Germline-derived CDR1 and CDR2 are MNHEY and SVGEGT. V was pared by 5 bases and J by 4 bases, with 8 bases of the junction left unmatched. CDR3 sequence reads: CASSAYRGLGETQYF. CDR3 bases: TGTGCCAGCAGTGCCTACAGGGGGCTTGGAGAGACCCAGTACTTC.

The chain recombines TRBV7-2 with TRBJ2-7; 10 bases map to TRBD2. This CDR3 is built from 17 residues. CDR1 SGHTA and CDR2 FQGNSA come from the germline V gene. The junction had 7 bases not matched to a gene; V was cut back by 2 bases and J by 0 bases. CDR3 loop: CASSLRGLAGDSYEQYF. CDR3 nucleotide sequence: TGTGCCAGCAGCTTAAGGGGGCTAGCGGGGGACTCCTACGAGCAGTACTTC.

V and J are TRBV25-1 and TRBJ1-3, with D tentatively TRBD1 (6 bases). CDR1 and CDR2 from the germline V gene are MGHDK and SYGVNS. This CDR3 is 15 amino acids long. With 2 bases removed from V and 4 bases from J, the gap between germline ends came to 12 bases. The CDR3 loop is CASSEPGTLGNTIYF. The CDR3 nucleotides read TGTGCCAGCAGTGAACCCGGGACATTAGGAAACACCATATATTTT.

This clone has just one count. This rearrangement joins TRBV30 to TRBJ2-2; TRBD2 agrees at 7 bases. The CDR3 is 14 residues long. Losses at the gene ends were 3 bases for V and 2 bases for J; bases not matched to a gene: 3. The germline V gene has CDR1 GTSNPN and CDR2 SVGIG (reference sequence). The CDR3 loop reads CAWRWTSNTGELFF. Here the CDR3 DNA reads TGTGCCTGGAGATGGACTAGTAACACCGGGGAGCTGTTTTTT.

The rearrangement links TRBV18 to TRBJ1-4; the D gene is possibly TRBD1 (5 bases). V was pared by 5 bases and J by 3 bases, with 16 bases between. Germline V gives CDR1 KGHSH, CDR2 LQKENI. The CDR3 totals 16 residues. The CDR3 loop reads CASSADTRPPNEKLFF. In nucleotides, the CDR3 is TGTGCCAGCTCAGCGGACACTCGGCCGCCTAATGAAAAACTGTTTTTT.

The gene calls are TRBV18 and TRBJ2-3; D unresolved. The CDR3 totals 12 residues. Trimming removed 6 bases from V and 6 bases from J, with 10 bases in between. CDR1 KGHSH and CDR2 LQKENI come from the germline V gene. The CDR3 DNA reads as TGTGCCAGCTCTACCGAGGCCGATACGCAGTATTTT. Translated: CASSTEADTQYF.

V gene TRBV11-2 combines with J gene TRBJ2-2, with D unresolved. The CDR3 has 13 residues. The germline CDR1 and CDR2 sequences are SGHAT and FQNNGV. Deletions cut 7 bases from V and 5 bases from J, with 11 bases between. Here the CDR3 reads CASTPKGTGELFF. The CDR3 DNA sequence: TGTGCCAGCACCCCCAAAGGAACCGGGGAGCTGTTTTTT.

This clone was seen a handful of times. This chain connects TRBV14 to TRBJ1-3; D may be TRBD1 (6 bases). This CDR3 has 17 amino acids. Looked up from germline, CDR1 is SGHDN and CDR2 is FVKESK. With 1 base removed from V and 4 bases from J, the gap between germline ends came to 17 bases. CDR3 nucleotide sequence: TGTGCCAGCAGCCAAGGTGGCAGGGGAACTTTCGGAAACACCATATATTTT. Translated: CASSQGGRGTFGNTIYF.

The chain carries TRBV5-4 and TRBJ2-7, with D hard to call. Germline V gene sequence: CDR1 SGHNT, CDR2 YYREEE (reference sequence). V lost 1 base and J 6 bases, leaving 14 bases between the germline ends. The CDR3 sequence is 14 residues long. The CDR3 sequence: CASSLWGNRAEQYF. CDR3 DNA sequence: TGTGCCAGCAGCTTGTGGGGTAATAGAGCCGAGCAGTACTTC.

For the CDR3, the DNA is TGTGCCAGCAGCTTAGCGGGGACAGGGCTCACTAACTATGGCTACACCTTC. As protein: CASSLAGTGLTNYGYTF. The V gene is TRBV7-9, the J gene TRBJ1-2; 9 nucleotides agree with TRBD1. V shed 0 bases and J 0 bases; nucleotides not matched to a gene: 5. Germline V gene data show CDR1 as SEHNR and CDR2 as FQNEAQ (reference sequence). CDR3 length equals 17 residues.

The chain uses TRBV4-3 and TRBJ1-5; D not certain. CDR3 length equals 18 residues. CDR1 is LGHNA and CDR2 is YSLEER in the germline V gene. Trimming removed 0 bases from V and 1 base from J, with 16 bases in between. The CDR3: CASSQDIRGSGSNQPQHF. The CDR3 DNA sequence: TGCGCCAGCAGCCAAGATATCCGAGGCAGCGGGAGCAATCAGCCCCAGCATTTT.